The 29 T cell receptor beta chains reported below all come from one sample, sequenced in a study of blood T cell repertoires in COVID-19. Only in-frame clones appear in the TCRdb table, and some are missing; sequencing was by immunoSEQ multiplex PCR. This sample has about 180,000 clones; approximately 89% occur once, and the top ten carry 6.2%. Sequenced: PBMCs or T cells enriched from blood (not recorded which). The receptors were sampled from a man aged 40-49 years who had recovered from COVID-19.

V is TRBV10-3 and J is TRBJ2-7; 7 positions match TRBD1. The V gene end was trimmed by 3 bases and the J gene end by 2 bases; junction bases not matched to a gene: 1. Germline V gene sequence: CDR1 ENHRY, CDR2 SYGVKD. The CDR3 extends over 13 amino acids. As DNA, the CDR3 is TGTGCCATCAGTGAAGGGGGCACCTACGAGCAGTACTTC. It codes for CAISEGGTYEQYF.

The V and J genes are TRBV18 and TRBJ1-4; no definite D call. CDR3 size: 13 residues. Trimming stripped 9 bases from V and 0 bases from J, with 8 bases between. The V gene's germline CDR1 is KGHSH and CDR2 LQKENI. In DNA, the CDR3 is TGTGCCAGTTACGGTCCAACTAATGAAAAACTGTTTTTT. Its protein is CASYGPTNEKLFF.

CDR3 DNA: TGTGCCAGCAGGGGGACATTGGTTCAGCCCCAGCATTTT. Encoded protein: CASRGTLVQPQHF. This chain connects TRBV2 to TRBJ1-5, with D possibly being TRBD1 (6 bases). Trimming removed 6 bases at V and 6 bases at J, with 12 bases between. From germline, CDR1 is SNHLY and CDR2 FYNNEI. This CDR3 comprises 13 residues.

The J gene is TRBJ1-1, the V gene TRBV24-1; D is ambiguous. The CDR3 has 15 residues. Trimming left V 4 bases short and J 2 bases short, with 13 bases between. Germline V gene data show CDR1 as KGHDR and CDR2 as SFDVKD. CDR3 amino acids: CATSDSRNLNTEAFF. In nucleotides, the CDR3 is TGTGCCACCAGTGACTCCAGGAACTTAAACACTGAAGCTTTCTTT.

This chain connects TRBV6-5 to TRBJ2-7, with 7 bases fitting TRBD1. The CDR3 runs 14 residues. Trimming took 5 bases from V and 0 from J; bases not matched to a gene: 4. Looked up from germline, CDR1 is MNHEY and CDR2 is SVGAGI. CDR3 loop: CASSRQGSSYEQYF. In nucleotides, the CDR3 is TGTGCCAGCAGTAGACAGGGCAGCTCCTACGAGCAGTACTTC.

The chain employs TRBV28 and TRBJ1-1; possibly TRBD1 for D (5 bases). The CDR3 is 10 amino acids. CDR1 and CDR2 (germline): MDHEN, SYDVKM. V was pared by 4 bases and J by 10 bases, with 7 bases between. Here the CDR3 DNA reads TGTGCCAGCAGTTCCCAGGGAGCTTTCTTT. Translating it yields CASSSQGAFF.

This clone came up once. V and J are TRBV7-3 and TRBJ1-1, with D hard to call. The V gene lost 5 bases and the J gene lost 1 base, with 8 bases spanning the gap. The CDR3 contains 13 residues. Per germline, CDR1 SGHTA and CDR2 FQGTGA. The CDR3 protein is CASSAEKNTEAFF. CDR3 nucleotide sequence: TGTGCCAGCAGCGCGGAGAAGAACACTGAAGCTTTCTTT.

The V call is TRBV7-3, the J call TRBJ2-2; a weak D match, TRBD1 (6 bases). The germline gives CDR1 SGHTA, CDR2 FQGTGA. Trimming cost V 5 bases and J 4 bases, with 14 bases left between them. CDR3 length: 15 amino acids. This CDR3 is CASSPTGSGTGELFF. The CDR3 DNA reads TGTGCCAGCAGCCCCACAGGGTCGGGCACCGGGGAGCTGTTTTTT.

The chain recombines TRBV5-1 with TRBJ1-5; weak D call: TRBD1 (6 bases). The V gene's germline CDR1 is SGHRS and CDR2 YFSETQ. Trimming stripped 2 bases from V and 4 bases from J, with 10 bases between. The CDR3 loop spans 14 amino acids. The chain's CDR3 is CASSLGGMNQPQHF. CDR3 coding DNA: TGCGCCAGCAGCTTAGGGGGTATGAATCAGCCCCAGCATTTT.

The rearrangement uses TRBV5-8 and TRBJ2-1; 9 nucleotides line up with TRBD1. The germline CDR1 and CDR2 sequences are SGHTS and YDEGEE. V lost 3 bases, J lost 3 bases, and 7 bases stayed unmatched. This CDR3 spans 16 amino acids. The CDR3 DNA reads TGTGCCAGCAGCTCCGGGACAGGGAATTTCTACAATGAGCAGTTCTTC. This gives the protein CASSSGTGNFYNEQFF.

V and J are TRBV11-2 and TRBJ1-3; D is ambiguous. The CDR3 has 16 residues. CDR1 and CDR2 (germline): SGHAT, FQNNGV. Trimming left V 1 base short and J 0 bases short, with 10 bases between. CDR3 sequence: CASSLAPGGSGNTIYF. The CDR3 DNA reads TGTGCCAGCAGCTTAGCCCCAGGTGGCTCTGGAAACACCATATATTTT.

This clone was recorded only once. V and J are TRBV13 and TRBJ1-1; D unclear. Germline values: CDR1 PRHDT, CDR2 FYEKMQ (reference sequence). The CDR3 contains 14 residues. Trimming took 0 bases from V and 2 from J, leaving 7 bases between them. The CDR3 here is CASSLGPGNTEAFF. CDR3 DNA sequence: TGTGCCAGCAGCTTAGGACCGGGAAACACTGAAGCTTTCTTT. The full variable domain, completed using reference TRBV13 and TRBJ1-1, is AAGVIQSPRHLIKEKRETATLKCYPIPRHDTVYWYQQGPGQDPQFLISFYEKMQSDKGSIPDRFSAQQFSDYHSELNMSSLELGDSALYFCASSLGPGNTEAFFGQGTRLTVV.

The V gene is TRBV3-1 (or the pseudogene TRBV3-2), the J gene TRBJ2-5, with TRBD2 matching over 9 bases. V lost 2 bases, J lost 2 bases, and 15 bases stayed unmatched. The germline V gene has CDR1 LGHDT and CDR2 YNNKEL (reference sequence). The CDR3 length is 19 residues. The CDR3 region is CASSQRASGVLVGQETQYF. DNA for the CDR3: TGTGCCAGCAGCCAACGGGCTAGCGGGGTCCTAGTGGGGCAAGAGACCCAGTACTTC.

V and J are TRBV10-3 and TRBJ1-5; no firm D call. CDR1 and CDR2 (germline): ENHRY, SYGVKD. CDR3 size: 13 residues. The germline V and J ends were trimmed by 6 bases and 5 bases, with 11 bases remaining between them. The DNA for the CDR3 is TGTGCCATCAGCGGAGACGGGGATCAGCCCCAGCATTTT. Amino acids: CAISGDGDQPQHF.

The chain recombines TRBV5-1 with TRBJ2-3; 13 bases are shared with TRBD2. The CDR3 is made up of 20 amino acids. Germline CDR1 reads SGHRS; CDR2 reads YFSETQ. After removal of 4 bases from V and 1 base from J, the junction contained 15 bases not matched to a gene. The CDR3 here is CASSPAGLAGVALRTDTQYF. The CDR3, as DNA: TGCGCCAGCAGCCCAGCCGGACTAGCGGGAGTGGCCCTACGCACAGATACGCAGTATTTT. The variable domain in full, completed from reference TRBV5-1 and TRBJ2-3, reads KAGVTQTPRYLIKTRGQQVTLSCSPISGHRSVSWYQQTPGQGLQFLFEYFSETQRNKGNFPGRFSGRQFSNSRSEMNVSTLELGDSALYLCASSPAGLAGVALRTDTQYFGPGTRLTVL.

The chain uses TRBV27 and TRBJ1-2; the D gene is possibly TRBD1 (5 bases). V was pared by 4 bases and J by 3 bases, with 15 bases between. Germline CDR1 MNHEY, CDR2 SMNVEV (reference sequence). The CDR3 totals 15 residues. The CDR3 spells CASSSVGREHYGYTF. Here the CDR3 DNA reads TGTGCCAGCAGTTCGGTGGGCAGGGAACACTATGGCTACACCTTC.

J is TRBJ1-5 and V is TRBV6-5; TRBD1 aligns across 9 bases. The CDR3 is 15 amino acids. V shed 9 bases, J shed 4 bases, and the junction held 10 bases outside the gene matches. Germline CDR1 MNHEY, CDR2 SVGAGI. CDR3 sequence reads: CASKPGTGLNQPQHF. CDR3 bases: TGTGCCAGTAAACCCGGGACAGGGTTGAATCAGCCCCAGCATTTT.

This chain connects TRBV14 to TRBJ2-7; TRBD2 might be the D (7 bases). CDR1 is SGHDN, CDR2 FVKESK, per germline. Trimming removed 1 base at V and 6 bases at J, with 13 bases between. The CDR3 is made up of 14 amino acids. CDR3 nucleotide sequence: TGTGCCAGCAGCCAAGGGGAGGGGGGGTCCGAGCAGTACTTC. Protein product: CASSQGEGGSEQYF.

The chain is built from TRBV2 and TRBJ1-6; no clear D. V lost 5 bases and J 3 bases, leaving 14 bases between the germline ends. The CDR3 sequence is 16 residues long. Germline V gene sequence: CDR1 SNHLY, CDR2 FYNNEI. The DNA of the CDR3 is TGTGCCAGCAGTCAAGATTCCGGGAGCTATAATTCACCCCTCCACTTT. Encoded protein: CASSQDSGSYNSPLHF.

This sequence joins TRBV18 and TRBJ2-3; 13 bases line up with TRBD2. With V trimmed by 0 bases and J by 8 bases, 11 bases remained unmatched. In germline, CDR1 is KGHSH, CDR2 LQKENI. This CDR3 is built from 18 residues. CDR3 bases: TGTGCCAGCTCACCACCGGGACTAGCGGGAACCCCTTTAAGTACGCAGTATTTT. Protein: CASSPPGLAGTPLSTQYF.

The chain joins TRBV25-1 to TRBJ1-1, with 7 bases aligning to TRBD1. Trimming took 5 bases from V and 7 from J; bases not matched to a gene: 4. The CDR3 is 12 amino acids. In germline, CDR1 is MGHDK, CDR2 SYGVNS. The CDR3 reads CASSPTGREAFF. The CDR3 coding sequence is TGTGCCAGCAGTCCGACAGGGCGTGAAGCTTTCTTT.

This clone appeared many times. The J gene is TRBJ1-3, the V gene TRBV12-5; D is possibly TRBD1 (6 bases). Germline lookup yields CDR1 LGHNT and CDR2 FRNRAP. The length of the CDR3 is 16 residues. The ends were cut back, 2 bases at V and 4 bases at J, with 15 bases in the middle. This CDR3 is CASGLIPMGAGNTIYF. The CDR3 DNA reads as TGTGCTAGTGGTTTGATCCCGATGGGGGCCGGAAACACCATATATTTT.

CDR3 in DNA: TGTGCCAGCAGCTTACATACAGCCCTCTCTGGAAACACCATATATTTT. Translating it yields CASSLHTALSGNTIYF. This sequence joins TRBV11-3 and TRBJ1-3; no definite D call. Germline CDR1 is SGHNT and CDR2 is YENEEA. The CDR3 has 16 amino acids. Trimming shortened V by 2 bases and J by 0 bases, and 11 bases separated the two germline ends.

This chain uses TRBV9 with TRBJ2-3; 7 positions match TRBD2. Per the germline V gene, CDR1 is SGDLS and CDR2 is YYNGEE. V gave up 0 bases and J gave up 3 bases; unmatched junction bases: 7. The CDR3 sequence is 16 residues long. This chain's CDR3 is CASSVGGGRMTDTQYF. CDR3 coding DNA: TGTGCCAGCAGCGTAGGAGGCGGGAGAATGACAGATACGCAGTATTTT.

The chain uses TRBV13 and TRBJ1-1; 7 positions match TRBD1. Per the germline V gene, CDR1 is PRHDT and CDR2 is FYEKMQ (reference sequence). The CDR3 sequence is 13 residues long. V gave up 8 bases and J gave up 4 bases; unmatched junction bases: 7. DNA of the CDR3: TGTGCCAGCCGGGAAGCAGGGGGCACTGAAGCTTTCTTT. It codes for CASREAGGTEAFF.

This chain connects TRBV4-2 to TRBJ1-4; the D is unclear. The CDR3 consists of 14 residues. Deletions cut 0 bases from V and 8 bases from J, with 10 bases between. The germline V gene has CDR1 LGHNA and CDR2 YNFKEQ. CDR3 nucleotides: TGTGCCAGCAGCCAAGAGGCGGCAAGGGAAAAACTGTTTTTT. Its protein is CASSQEAAREKLFF.

V usage is TRBV12-3 or TRBV12-4 and J usage is TRBJ1-1; tentatively, D is TRBD1 (5 bases). The CDR3 sequence is 13 residues long. The V end was cut by 6 bases, the J end by 5 bases, with 13 bases between. The DNA of the CDR3 is TGTGCCAGCAGGGGGTTACAGGAGACTGAAGCTTTCTTT. This sequence encodes CASRGLQETEAFF.

The rearrangement links TRBV27 to TRBJ1-2; 7 nucleotides agree with TRBD1. The germline CDR1 and CDR2 sequences are MNHEY and SMNVEV (reference sequence). After removal of 5 bases from V and 8 bases from J, the junction contained 11 bases not matched to a gene. The CDR3 runs 14 residues. DNA for the CDR3: TGTGCCAGCAGTGCCCGACAGGGAGAGAAGGGCTACACCTTC. This encodes CASSARQGEKGYTF.

The chain carries TRBV7-2 and TRBJ1-6; D gene ambiguous. The CDR3 contains 15 residues. Trimming took 5 bases from V and 2 from J, leaving 10 bases between them. Germline CDR1 SGHTA, CDR2 FQGNSA. The CDR3 region has the DNA TGTGCCAGCAGCGAGGGAGATACCTATAATTCACCCCTCCACTTT. Encoded protein: CASSEGDTYNSPLHF.